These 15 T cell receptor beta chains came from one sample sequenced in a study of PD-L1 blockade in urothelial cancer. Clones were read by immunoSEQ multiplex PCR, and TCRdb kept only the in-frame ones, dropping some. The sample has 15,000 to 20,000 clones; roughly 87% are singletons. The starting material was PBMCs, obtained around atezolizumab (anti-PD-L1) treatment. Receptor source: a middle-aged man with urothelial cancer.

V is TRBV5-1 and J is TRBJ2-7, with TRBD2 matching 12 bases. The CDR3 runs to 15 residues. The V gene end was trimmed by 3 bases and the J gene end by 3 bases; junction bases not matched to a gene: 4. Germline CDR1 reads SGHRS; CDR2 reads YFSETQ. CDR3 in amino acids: CASSSPTSGGYEQYF. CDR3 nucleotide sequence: TGCGCCAGCAGCTCTCCGACTAGCGGGGGCTACGAGCAGTACTTC.

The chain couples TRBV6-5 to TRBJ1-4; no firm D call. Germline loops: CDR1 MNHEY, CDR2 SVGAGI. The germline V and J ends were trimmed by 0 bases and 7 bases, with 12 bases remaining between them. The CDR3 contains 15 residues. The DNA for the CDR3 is TGTGCCAGCAGTTACTCTGCGGGCGGTCCTGAAAAACTGTTTTTT. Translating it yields CASSYSAGGPEKLFF.

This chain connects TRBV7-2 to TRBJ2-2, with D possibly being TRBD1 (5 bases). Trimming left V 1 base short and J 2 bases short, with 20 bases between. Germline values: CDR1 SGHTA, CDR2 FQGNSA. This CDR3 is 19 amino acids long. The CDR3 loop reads CASSLVNKVTAANTGELFF. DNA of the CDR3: TGTGCCAGCAGCTTAGTGAATAAGGTGACAGCCGCCAACACCGGGGAGCTGTTTTTT.

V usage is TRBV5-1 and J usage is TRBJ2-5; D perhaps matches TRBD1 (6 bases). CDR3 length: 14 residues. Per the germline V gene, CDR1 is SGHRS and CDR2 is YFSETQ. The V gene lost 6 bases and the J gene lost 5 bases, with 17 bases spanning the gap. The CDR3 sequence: CASTGDSVIETQYF. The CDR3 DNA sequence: TGCGCCAGCACAGGGGATTCAGTTATCGAGACCCAGTACTTC.

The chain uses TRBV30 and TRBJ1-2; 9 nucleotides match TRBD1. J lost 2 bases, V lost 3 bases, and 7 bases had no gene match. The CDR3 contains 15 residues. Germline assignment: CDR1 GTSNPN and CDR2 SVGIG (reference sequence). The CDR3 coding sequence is TGTGCCTGGAGCCTCCTAGGACAGGGGAACTATGGCTACACCTTC. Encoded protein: CAWSLLGQGNYGYTF.

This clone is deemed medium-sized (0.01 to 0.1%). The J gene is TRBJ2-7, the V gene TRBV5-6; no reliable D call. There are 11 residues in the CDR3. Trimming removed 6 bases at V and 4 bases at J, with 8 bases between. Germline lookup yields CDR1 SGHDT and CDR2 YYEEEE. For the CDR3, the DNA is TGTGCCAGCAACTCTTATTACGAGCAGTACTTC. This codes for CASNSYYEQYF.

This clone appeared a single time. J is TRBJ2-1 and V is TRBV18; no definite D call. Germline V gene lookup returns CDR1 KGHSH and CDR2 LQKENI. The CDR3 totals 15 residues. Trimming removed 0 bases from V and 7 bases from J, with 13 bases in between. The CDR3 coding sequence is TGTGCCAGCTCACCACCGGCGGTACCCTCGAATGAGCAGTTCTTC. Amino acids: CASSPPAVPSNEQFF.

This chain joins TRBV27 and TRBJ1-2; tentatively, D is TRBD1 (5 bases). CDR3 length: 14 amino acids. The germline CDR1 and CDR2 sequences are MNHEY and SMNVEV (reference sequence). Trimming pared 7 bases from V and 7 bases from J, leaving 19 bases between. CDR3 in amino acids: CASKRTLGEGGYTF. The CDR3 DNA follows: TGTGCCAGCAAAAGGACACTGGGGGAGGGTGGCTACACCTTC.

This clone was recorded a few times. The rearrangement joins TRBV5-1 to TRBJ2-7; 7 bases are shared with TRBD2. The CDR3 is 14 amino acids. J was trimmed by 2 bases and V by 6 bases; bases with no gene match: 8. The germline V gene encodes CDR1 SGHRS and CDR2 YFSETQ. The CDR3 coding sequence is TGCGCCAGCAATATGGGAGCGGGAACCTACGAGCAGTACTTC. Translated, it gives CASNMGAGTYEQYF.

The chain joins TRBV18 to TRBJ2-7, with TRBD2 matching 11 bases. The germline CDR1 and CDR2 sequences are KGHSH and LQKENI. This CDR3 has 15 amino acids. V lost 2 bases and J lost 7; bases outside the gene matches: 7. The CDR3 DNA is TGTGCCAGCTCACCAGCGCTAGCGGGAGGAGAGGAGCAGTACTTC. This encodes CASSPALAGGEEQYF.

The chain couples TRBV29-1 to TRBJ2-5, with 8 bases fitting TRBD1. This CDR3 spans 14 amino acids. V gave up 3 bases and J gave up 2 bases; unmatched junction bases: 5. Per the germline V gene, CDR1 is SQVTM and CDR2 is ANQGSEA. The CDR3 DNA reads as TGCAGCGTTGACCCCGGACAGGGTCAAGAGACCCAGTACTTC. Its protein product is CSVDPGQGQETQYF.

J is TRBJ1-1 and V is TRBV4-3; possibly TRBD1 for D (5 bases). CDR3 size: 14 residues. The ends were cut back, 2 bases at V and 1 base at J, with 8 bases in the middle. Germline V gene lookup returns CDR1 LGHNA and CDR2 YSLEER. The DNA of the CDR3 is TGCGCCAGCAGCCAACTAGACAGGAACACTGAAGCTTTCTTT. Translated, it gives CASSQLDRNTEAFF.

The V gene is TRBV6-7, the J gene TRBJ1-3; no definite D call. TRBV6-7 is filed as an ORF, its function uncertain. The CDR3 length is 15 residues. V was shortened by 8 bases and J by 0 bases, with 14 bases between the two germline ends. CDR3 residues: CASGRDSNSGNTIYF. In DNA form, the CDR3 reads TGTGCCAGCGGGAGAGACTCCAACTCTGGAAACACCATATATTTT.

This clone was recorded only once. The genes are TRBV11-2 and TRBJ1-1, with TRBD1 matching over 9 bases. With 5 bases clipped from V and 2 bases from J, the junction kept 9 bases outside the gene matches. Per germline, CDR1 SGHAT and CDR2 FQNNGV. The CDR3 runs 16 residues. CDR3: CASSRGTGFRNTEAFF. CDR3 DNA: TGTGCCAGCAGCCGGGGGACAGGGTTTCGTAACACTGAAGCTTTCTTT.

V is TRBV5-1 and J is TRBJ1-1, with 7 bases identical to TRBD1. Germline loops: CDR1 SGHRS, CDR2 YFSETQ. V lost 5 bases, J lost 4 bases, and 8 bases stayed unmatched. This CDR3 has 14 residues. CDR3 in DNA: TGCGCCAGCAGGTCCGACAGGGTCGGCACTGAAGCTTTCTTT. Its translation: CASRSDRVGTEAFF.